Given below is one TCR beta chain in context. CDR3 length equals 14 residues. Germline values: CDR1 SGHRS, CDR2 YFSETQ. V was shortened by 2 bases and J by 8 bases, with 14 bases between the two germline ends. Generated by immunoSEQ multiplex PCR, the TCRdb table keeps only in-frame clones and is missing some. This table has tens of thousands of clones, more than 75% appearing once. This entry belongs to a study of PD-1 blockade in classical Hodgkin lymphoma. No patient escaped relapse after autologous stem cell transplantation, and brentuximab vedotin exposure varied. Sequencing was performed on peripheral blood mononuclear cells (PBMCs), taken before the second cycle of nivolumab. The V call is TRBV5-1, the J call TRBJ2-1, with D perhaps matching TRBD1 (6 bases). The clonotype comes from a human donor with classical Hodgkin lymphoma. CDR3 loop: CASSFFGGADEQFF. The CDR3 DNA follows: TGCGCCAGCAGCTTCTTTGGGGGCGCGGATGAGCAGTTCTTC.